This passage covers 28 T cell receptor beta chains from one sample sequenced in a study of T cells after yellow fever vaccination (dated by TCRdb to 2018 to 2020). The sample's treatment or condition label, in plain terms: live attenuated yellow fever vaccine strain. The library relied on 5' RACE. The data were produced on an Illumina HiSeq 2500. In-frame beta chains were kept once TCRdb had trimmed the public reads at Q25 with fastp and called clones with MiXCR. Rows matching on CDR3 protein sequence are summarized as one entry with the most common DNA and genes. In this sample the table shows about 160,000 distinct CDR3 sequences, 5.5% to 7.5% of which occur a single time. The biggest ten clones account for roughly 2.5% of the sample. The sequencing here drew on CD4+ T cells sorted from PBMCs, taken roughly 5 days after the first yellow fever vaccination. These receptors were collected from a man aged 18 to 29 who received the YFV17D yellow fever vaccine.

This rearrangement joins TRBV7-2 to TRBJ1-1, with D possibly TRBD1 on 5 matching bases. Per germline, CDR1 SGHTA and CDR2 FQGNSA. The CDR3 is 14 residues long. V lost 5 bases, J lost 2 bases, and 12 bases lay in between. The CDR3, as DNA: TGTGCCAGCAGCCAACGACAGCTTAACACTGAAGCTTTCTTT. It codes for CASSQRQLNTEAFF.

The rearrangement uses TRBV5-4 and TRBJ2-1, with D perhaps TRBD2 (5 bases). The V and J ends lost 2 bases and 8 bases respectively, with 11 bases between them. Germline values: CDR1 SGHNT, CDR2 YYREEE (reference sequence). CDR3 length: 13 residues. CDR3 DNA: TGTGCCAGCAGCTTCCTTGGTAGCGATGAGCAGTTCTTC. As protein: CASSFLGSDEQFF.

This clonotype was detected many times. CDR3: CATSDSGGNTQYF. CDR3 DNA: TGTGCCACCAGTGATTCAGGAGGAAATACGCAGTATTTT. The chain has TRBV24-1 and TRBJ2-3, with a possible D match to TRBD2 (5 bases). The CDR3 contains 13 residues. V dropped 2 bases and J dropped 7 bases, with 9 bases sitting between them. Germline CDR1 reads KGHDR; CDR2 reads SFDVKD.

This clonotype occurred many times. The gene calls are TRBV29-1 and TRBJ2-7; D not certain. The V end was cut by 0 bases, the J end by 0 bases, with 9 bases between. This CDR3 region has 14 residues. CDR1 and CDR2 from the germline V gene are SQVTM and ANQGSEA. This CDR3 reads CSVEEDGFSYEQYF. In DNA, the CDR3 is TGCAGCGTTGAAGAGGACGGATTCTCCTACGAGCAGTACTTC.

Ten or more counts support this clonotype. In DNA form, the CDR3 reads TGTGCCAGCAGCCAGAAGTTTAGCGGTGATTACAATGAGCAGTTCTTC. Translation gives CASSQKFSGDYNEQFF. The chain joins TRBV3-1 to TRBJ2-1, with TRBD2 as a possible D gene (6 bases). The CDR3 is 16 residues long. Per germline, CDR1 LGHDT and CDR2 YNNKEL (reference sequence). V was cut by 3 bases and J by 4 bases, with 16 bases left in between.

The chain carries TRBV20-1 and TRBJ1-5, with a possible D match to TRBD1 (5 bases). The V gene's germline CDR1 is DFQATT and CDR2 SNEGSKA (reference sequence). The V end lost 4 bases, the J end lost 2 bases, and 9 bases lay between the germline ends. The CDR3 runs 13 residues. This CDR3 reads CSATLGGNQPQHF. In DNA form, the CDR3 reads TGCAGTGCTACTCTGGGGGGCAATCAGCCCCAGCATTTT.

The chain recombines TRBV7-8 with TRBJ2-5, with TRBD2 matching 8 bases. V lost 5 bases and J lost 5; bases outside the gene matches: 13. Germline lookup yields CDR1 SGHVS and CDR2 FQNEAQ. The CDR3 runs 16 residues. CDR3 amino acids: CASSLFSRGGRETQYF. CDR3 coding DNA: TGTGCCAGCAGCCTGTTCAGTCGGGGGGGCCGGGAGACCCAGTACTTC.

This clonotype was seen a few times. The chain uses TRBV12-3 or TRBV12-4 and TRBJ1-6; no firm D call. The CDR3 is 12 amino acids. V lost 8 bases, J lost 5 bases, and 7 bases lay in between. CDR3 sequence (DNA): TGTGCCAGCCATCAGAATAATTCACCCCTCCACTTT. Translating gives CASHQNNSPLHF.

In its sample, this clonotype was seen many times. This rearrangement joins TRBV12-3 or TRBV12-4 to TRBJ2-7; TRBD1 aligns across 8 bases. J gave up 4 bases and V 3 bases, and 8 bases lay outside the gene matches. This CDR3 contains 15 residues. The CDR3 reads CASSFHRDRSYEQYF. CDR3 in DNA: TGTGCCAGCAGTTTTCACCGGGACAGGTCTTACGAGCAGTACTTC.

This clonotype appeared a few times. The rearrangement joins TRBV7-8 to TRBJ2-5, with D uncertain. The CDR3 is 14 amino acids. Trimming left V 3 bases short and J 5 bases short, with 13 bases between. Germline CDR1 is SGHVS and CDR2 is FQNEAQ. CDR3 protein: CASSFQAVRETQYF. CDR3 nucleotide sequence: TGTGCCAGCAGCTTCCAGGCGGTTCGGGAGACCCAGTACTTC.

Note on this clonotype: It may be a read error: a sequence one base away is much more abundant. This rearrangement joins TRBV20-1 to TRBJ1-6; 7 nucleotides align to TRBD1. Unmatched junction bases numbered 9, after V lost 0 bases and J lost 10 bases. Germline V CDR1 and CDR2: DFQATT, SNEGSKA (reference sequence). CDR3 length: 15 residues. DNA for the CDR3: TGCAGTGCTAGAGAAGCGACAGGGATGGAATCACCCCTCCACTTT. It is translated as CSAREATGMESPLHF.

The CDR3 DNA follows: TGTGCCAGCAGCGTAGGCAGCTCGACAGGGGGCATCGAGACCCAGTACTTC. Protein product: CASSVGSSTGGIETQYF. V and J are TRBV9 and TRBJ2-5, with 10 bases aligning to TRBD1. The CDR3 covers 17 residues. Germline CDR1 and CDR2: SGDLS and YYNGEE. The V segment lost 0 bases and the J segment 5 bases; nucleotides outside the gene matches: 10.

A word on this clonotype: The junction shows a germline mismatch at one end, possibly a read error. The rearrangement links TRBV5-4 to TRBJ2-4; 11 bases align to TRBD2. The CDR3 is made up of 16 amino acids. Germline CDR1 is SGHNT and CDR2 is YYREEE (reference sequence). The DNA for the CDR3 is TGTGCCAGCAGTCCAACGGTAGCGGGGGGGCATTCATTCAGTAACTTC. Its protein is CASSPTVAGGHSFSNF.

This clonotype was seen a handful of times. This chain links TRBV7-2 with TRBJ1-3; no reliable D call. CDR1 SGHTA and CDR2 FQGNSA come from the germline V gene. The V and J ends lost 3 bases and 0 bases respectively, with 12 bases between them. The CDR3 is 16 residues long. CDR3 DNA sequence: TGTGCCAGCAGCTTTCCTTCATGGATCTCTGGAAACACCATATATTTT. Encoded protein: CASSFPSWISGNTIYF. The variable domain in full, with the rest retrieved from reference TRBV7-2 and TRBJ1-3, is GAGVSQSPSNKVTEKGKDVELRCDPISGHTALYWYRQSLGQGLEFLIYFQGNSAPDKSGLPSDRFSAERTGGSVSTLTIQRTQQEDSAVYLCASSFPSWISGNTIYFGEGSWLTVV.

This clonotype was found many times. V is TRBV12-3 or TRBV12-4 and J is TRBJ2-1, with D possibly TRBD2 on 5 matching bases. V lost 5 bases and J lost 13, with 15 bases in between. This CDR3 has 12 residues. The CDR3 here is CASSRGPSIQFF. In DNA form, the CDR3 reads TGTGCCAGCAGTCGAGGGCCTAGTATCCAGTTCTTC.

This clonotype appeared many times. The V and J genes are TRBV28 and TRBJ2-5; 7 bases map to TRBD1. Germline V gene lookup returns CDR1 MDHEN and CDR2 SYDVKM. CDR3 length: 14 amino acids. J was trimmed by 5 bases and V by 6 bases; bases with no gene match: 9. CDR3 residues: CASSSPDRHETQYF. DNA for the CDR3: TGTGCCAGCAGCTCCCCGGACAGGCATGAGACCCAGTACTTC.

As to this clonotype: One base away lies a much larger clone, so this may be a sequencing read error. The genes are TRBV12-3 or TRBV12-4 and TRBJ1-2; TRBD1 matches at 7 bases. The CDR3 contains 14 residues. Trimming removed 8 bases from V and 8 bases from J; junction bases left unmatched: 14. In DNA, the CDR3 is TGTGCCAGCGGCTTCCAGGAAAGGGGGCGAGGCTACACCTTC. Translated, it gives CASGFQERGRGYTF.

This clonotype was detected only a few times. The chain links TRBV24-1 to TRBJ2-2, with D uncertain. Looked up from germline, CDR1 is KGHDR and CDR2 is SFDVKD. The CDR3 loop spans 11 amino acids. The V gene lost 7 bases and the J gene lost 7 bases, with 6 bases spanning the gap. This CDR3 is CATRFGGELFF. The CDR3 DNA is TGTGCCACCAGGTTTGGCGGGGAGCTGTTTTTT.

The chain uses TRBV10-3 and TRBJ2-5, with 9 bases aligning to TRBD1. CDR1 and CDR2 from the germline V gene are ENHRY and SYGVKD. Losses at the gene ends were 6 bases for V and 5 bases for J; bases not matched to a gene: 13. The CDR3 is 16 amino acids. The CDR3 is CAIRASEGQGRETQYF. Written as DNA, the CDR3 is TGTGCCATCAGGGCGTCCGAGGGACAGGGCCGGGAGACCCAGTACTTC.

The V and J genes are TRBV5-4 and TRBJ2-3, with TRBD2 matching 7 bases. Germline assignment: CDR1 SGHNT and CDR2 YYREEE (reference sequence). With 0 bases clipped from V and 2 bases from J, the junction kept 3 bases outside the gene matches. This CDR3 comprises 15 residues. The CDR3 DNA follows: TGTGCCAGCAGCTTGGGGACTAGGGACACAGATACGCAGTATTTT. Encoded protein: CASSLGTRDTDTQYF.

Ten or more counts support this clonotype. The chain employs TRBV29-1 and TRBJ1-1; D unresolved. From germline, CDR1 is SQVTM and CDR2 ANQGSEA. The CDR3 is 14 residues long. The ends were cut back, 4 bases at V and 2 bases at J, with 14 bases in the middle. CDR3 protein: CSVGLQITNTEAFF. Written as DNA, the CDR3 is TGCAGCGTTGGGCTACAGATTACCAACACTGAAGCTTTCTTT.

The CDR3 nucleotides read TGTGCCAGCAGCCGAACCGGGACTTTTAGCTCCTACGAGCAGTACGTC. It translates to CASSRTGTFSSYEQYV. The chain combines TRBV7-8 with TRBJ2-7, with D perhaps matching TRBD2 (6 bases). The ends were cut back, 5 bases at V and 0 bases at J, with 17 bases in the middle. The CDR3 is 16 residues long. CDR1 and CDR2 from the germline V gene are SGHVS and FQNEAQ.

This clonotype has at least ten counts. The chain links TRBV7-9 to TRBJ1-2; 8 bases agree with TRBD1. V was pared by 2 bases and J by 4 bases, with 6 bases of the junction left unmatched. CDR3 length: 15 amino acids. Germline V CDR1 and CDR2: SEHNR, FQNEAQ (reference sequence). The chain's CDR3 is CASSLIGQGSYGYTF. The CDR3 coding sequence is TGTGCCAGCAGCTTAATAGGACAGGGCTCCTATGGCTACACCTTC.

This clonotype was recorded at least ten times. This rearrangement joins TRBV7-7 to TRBJ2-5, with 8 positions matching TRBD1. CDR3 length equals 16 residues. Germline-derived CDR1 and CDR2 are SSHAT and FNYEAQ (reference sequence). Trimming took 3 bases from V and 5 from J; bases not matched to a gene: 11. CDR3 nucleotide sequence: TGTGCCAGCAGCTTGGGGCGCGGGGACAGGCAGGAGACCCAGTACTTC. Translation gives CASSLGRGDRQETQYF.

The chain couples TRBV20-1 to TRBJ2-4, with a possible D match to TRBD1 (5 bases). This CDR3 is built from 13 residues. V was clipped by 0 bases and J by 7 bases, with 10 bases between them. Germline assignment: CDR1 DFQATT and CDR2 SNEGSKA (reference sequence). The CDR3 spells CSARDRAGNIQYF. CDR3 nucleotide sequence: TGCAGTGCTAGAGATCGCGCAGGGAACATTCAGTACTTC.

This clonotype was picked up many times. V and J are TRBV2 and TRBJ1-5; maybe TRBD1 (5 bases). V gave up 6 bases and J gave up 0 bases, with 15 bases separating them. Germline CDR1 and CDR2: SNHLY and FYNNEI. This CDR3 is built from 16 residues. The CDR3 here is CASRADGAISNQPQHF. The CDR3 nucleotides are TGTGCCAGCAGAGCGGACGGGGCCATTAGCAATCAGCCCCAGCATTTT.

The sample holds many counts of this clonotype. J is TRBJ2-5 and V is TRBV4-2; 7 bases align to TRBD2. The CDR3 extends over 17 amino acids. V lost 2 bases and J lost 3; bases outside the gene matches: 12. Germline values: CDR1 LGHNA, CDR2 YNFKEQ. CDR3 in amino acids: CASSQPPRRGREETQYF. DNA of the CDR3: TGTGCCAGCAGCCAACCCCCGAGGCGGGGGAGGGAAGAGACCCAGTACTTC.

The chain has TRBV14 and TRBJ2-6; the match to TRBD1 covers 10 bases. Germline trimming cut 5 bases from V and 1 base from J; bases unmatched to any gene: 5. The CDR3 consists of 17 residues. Germline CDR1 is SGHDN and CDR2 is FVKESK. DNA for the CDR3: TGTGCCAGCAGCGTCCGGGACAGGGGATCTGGGGCCAACGTCCTGACTTTC. Residues: CASSVRDRGSGANVLTF.